Following are 14 T cell receptor beta chains from one sample sequenced in a study of control samples from healthy donors and cancer patients. Clones were read by immunoSEQ multiplex PCR, and TCRdb kept only the in-frame ones, dropping some. The sample lists tens of thousands of clones, about 82% occurring once. Source material: blood. These receptors were obtained from a man in his thirties or forties in good health.

The V gene is TRBV6-5, the J gene TRBJ2-2; D might be TRBD1 (6 bases). The V and J ends lost 7 bases and 1 base respectively, with 10 bases between them. Germline V gives CDR1 MNHEY, CDR2 SVGAGI. This CDR3 comprises 14 residues. Here the CDR3 reads CASTRTENTGELFF. The CDR3 DNA reads TGTGCCAGCACAAGGACAGAGAACACCGGGGAGCTGTTTTTT.

The chain joins TRBV27 to TRBJ2-5; 13 positions agree with TRBD2. Germline V lookup: CDR1 MNHEY, CDR2 SMNVEV (reference sequence). J gave up 4 bases and V 6 bases, and 8 bases lay outside the gene matches. The CDR3 length is 16 residues. CDR3 amino acids: CASSRIGTSGAETQYF. CDR3 nucleotides: TGTGCCAGCAGCCGTATTGGGACTAGCGGGGCAGAGACCCAGTACTTC.

This rearrangement joins TRBV14 to TRBJ1-1; possible D gene TRBD1, 6 bases. This CDR3 region has 13 residues. The V gene's germline CDR1 is SGHDN and CDR2 FVKESK. The V end was cut by 3 bases, the J end by 11 bases, with 16 bases between. In DNA form, the CDR3 reads TGTGCCAGCAGCCAGCAGGACAGCCGTTACGCTTTCTTT. Its translation is CASSQQDSRYAFF. The full variable domain, completed using reference TRBV14 and TRBJ1-1, is EAGVTQFPSHSVIEKGQTVTLRCDPISGHDNLYWYRRVMGKEIKFLLHFVKESKQDESGMPNNRFLAERTGGTYSTLKVQPAELEDSGVYFCASSQQDSRYAFFGQGTRLTVV.

V usage is TRBV25-1 and J usage is TRBJ1-1, with D possibly being TRBD1 (5 bases). Germline lookup yields CDR1 MGHDK and CDR2 SYGVNS. The CDR3 covers 12 residues. V was pared by 7 bases and J by 6 bases, with 12 bases between. CDR3 in DNA: TGTGCCAGCAAACAGACAGAGCCTGAAGCTTTCTTT. Protein product: CASKQTEPEAFF.

The chain links TRBV28 to TRBJ1-6; 7 bases fit TRBD1. This CDR3 contains 16 residues. V trimming: 8 bases; J trimming: 5 bases; junction bases outside the gene matches: 12. The germline V gene encodes CDR1 MDHEN and CDR2 SYDVKM. CDR3 DNA sequence: TGTGCCAGCGGCCAGGGGGGGGCCCTCGATAATTCACCCCTCCACTTT. This codes for CASGQGGALDNSPLHF.

The genes are TRBV6-5 and TRBJ2-2, with D uncertain. V lost 6 bases and J 0 bases, leaving 8 bases between the germline ends. This CDR3 has 14 amino acids. Germline V lookup: CDR1 MNHEY, CDR2 SVGAGI. CDR3 DNA sequence: TGTGCCAGCAGACAGCTATCGAACACCGGGGAGCTGTTTTTT. Amino acids: CASRQLSNTGELFF.

This clone was seen just once. The rearrangement joins TRBV7-2 to TRBJ2-4, with D tentatively TRBD1 (6 bases). V lost 1 base, J lost 0 bases, and 13 bases lay in between. This CDR3 contains 17 residues. CDR1 and CDR2 from the germline V gene are SGHTA and FQGNSA. CDR3 in amino acids: CASSLVGGPLAKNIQYF. CDR3 sequence (DNA): TGTGCCAGCAGCTTAGTAGGGGGACCACTAGCCAAAAACATTCAGTACTTC.

The chain recombines TRBV10-3 with TRBJ1-3; D not certain. Trimming took 8 bases from V and 0 from J, leaving 11 bases between them. Germline lookup yields CDR1 ENHRY and CDR2 SYGVKD. This CDR3 comprises 14 residues. In DNA form, the CDR3 reads TGTGCCATCTCCCAACGGGACTCTGGAAACACCATATATTTT. It is translated as CAISQRDSGNTIYF.

The count of this clone is one. This chain connects TRBV19 to TRBJ2-2; D is undetermined. V was trimmed by 6 bases and J by 5 bases, leaving 16 bases between them. Germline V gene data show CDR1 as LNHDA and CDR2 as SQIVND (reference sequence). CDR3 length: 15 amino acids. CDR3 nucleotides: TGTGCCAGTAGCCCCATTGACACCCTAACCGGGGAGCTGTTTTTT. This encodes CASSPIDTLTGELFF.

The CDR3 DNA follows: TGTGCCATCAGCAGCGGACAAATAAATCAGCCCCAGCATTTT. Its translation is CAISSGQINQPQHF. The chain joins TRBV10-3 to TRBJ1-5; D possibly corresponds to TRBD1 (5 bases). V gave up 6 bases and J gave up 4 bases, with 13 bases separating them. The germline V gene has CDR1 ENHRY and CDR2 SYGVKD. The CDR3 runs 14 residues.

The rearrangement links TRBV28 to TRBJ1-2, with D uncertain. The CDR3 is 17 amino acids. V was pared by 6 bases and J by 5 bases, with 25 bases between. In germline, CDR1 is MDHEN, CDR2 SYDVKM. The CDR3 DNA reads TGTGCCAGCAGACCAATGTCGGCCCGGCCAGCTACTTATGGCTACACCTTC. Amino acid sequence: CASRPMSARPATYGYTF.

This chain uses TRBV19 with TRBJ2-2, with D possibly matching TRBD2 (6 bases). The CDR3 is made up of 14 amino acids. Trimming left V 5 bases short and J 7 bases short, with 14 bases between. Looked up from germline, CDR1 is LNHDA and CDR2 is SQIVND (reference sequence). The CDR3 DNA follows: TGTGCCAGTAGTCCCCGGACTATGATCGGGGAGCTGTTTTTT. Residues: CASSPRTMIGELFF. Full variable domain (outside the CDR3, taken from reference TRBV19 and TRBJ2-2): DGGITQSPKYLFRKEGQNVTLSCEQNLNHDAMYWYRQDPGQGLRLIYYSQIVNDFQKGDIAEGYSVSREKKESFPLTVTSAQKNPTAFYLCASSPRTMIGELFFGEGSRLTVL.

The CDR3 sequence: CASRRQTGGGSPLHF. CDR3 sequence (DNA): TGTGCCAGCAGGCGGCAGACAGGGGGCGGCTCACCCCTCCACTTT. The chain uses TRBV5-5 and TRBJ1-6, with TRBD1 matching over 10 bases. The junction had 9 bases not matched to a gene; V was cut back by 5 bases and J by 10 bases. The CDR3 sequence is 15 residues long. Per germline, CDR1 SGHKS and CDR2 YYEKEE (reference sequence).

The chain is built from TRBV28 and TRBJ2-1; D possibly corresponds to TRBD2 (6 bases). The V end lost 5 bases, the J end lost 0 bases, and 11 bases lay between the germline ends. CDR3 length: 15 amino acids. Germline V gives CDR1 MDHEN, CDR2 SYDVKM. DNA of the CDR3: TGTGCCAGCAGTCCTAACGGGGGCTCCTACAATGAGCAGTTCTTC. Encoded protein: CASSPNGGSYNEQFF.